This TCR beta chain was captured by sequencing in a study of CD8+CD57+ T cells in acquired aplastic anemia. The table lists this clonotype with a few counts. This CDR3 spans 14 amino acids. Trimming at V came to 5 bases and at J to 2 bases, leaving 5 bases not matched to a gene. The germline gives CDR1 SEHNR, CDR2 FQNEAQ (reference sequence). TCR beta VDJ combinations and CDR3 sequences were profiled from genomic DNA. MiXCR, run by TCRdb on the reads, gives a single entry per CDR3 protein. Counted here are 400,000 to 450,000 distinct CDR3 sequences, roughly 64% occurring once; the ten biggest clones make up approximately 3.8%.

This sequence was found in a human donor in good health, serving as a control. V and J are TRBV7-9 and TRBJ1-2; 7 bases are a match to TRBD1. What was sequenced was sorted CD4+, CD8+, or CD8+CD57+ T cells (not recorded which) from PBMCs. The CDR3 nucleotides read TGTGCCAGCAGCCCTGACAGGGTAAACTATGGCTACACCTTC. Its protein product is CASSPDRVNYGYTF. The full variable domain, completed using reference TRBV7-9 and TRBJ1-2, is DTGVSQNPRHKITKRGQNVTFRCDPISEHNRLYWYRQTLGQGPEFLTYFQNEAQLEKSRLLSDRFSAERPKGSFSTLEIQRTEQGDSAMYLCASSPDRVNYGYTFGSGTRLTVV.